These 16 T cell receptor beta chains originate from one sample sequenced in a study of cytomegalovirus exposure and HLA in healthy donors. The PCR was carried out with 60 Vbeta primers and 13 Jbeta primers. TCRdb's copy holds only in-frame clones and misses some; the assay was immunoSEQ multiplex PCR. The table shows tens of thousands of clones, with about 80% occurring only once. Material: PBMCs. These receptors were taken from a male donor in good health and CMV-seronegative.

This clone was recorded only once. The chain carries TRBV6-1 and TRBJ2-7, with 8 bases that match TRBD1. This CDR3 contains 15 residues. Trimming cost V 5 bases and J 0 bases; bases outside gene matches: 6. Germline V lookup: CDR1 MNHNS, CDR2 SASEGT. CDR3 in amino acids: CASSTGTGFSYEQYF. CDR3 nucleotide sequence: TGTGCCAGCAGTACCGGGACAGGTTTCTCCTACGAGCAGTACTTC.

This rearrangement joins TRBV4-2 to TRBJ1-6, with D hard to call. Germline V gene lookup returns CDR1 LGHNA and CDR2 YNFKEQ. V dropped 0 bases and J dropped 10 bases, with 13 bases sitting between them. There are 15 residues in the CDR3. CDR3 loop: CASSQEVGVSSPLHF. CDR3 nucleotide sequence: TGTGCCAGCAGCCAAGAAGTGGGAGTCAGCTCACCCCTCCACTTT.

Points on this clone: Within the sample, other DNA sequences also encode this same CDR3. The V gene is TRBV7-2, the J gene TRBJ2-3, with D possibly matching TRBD2 (6 bases). Germline V lookup: CDR1 SGHTA, CDR2 FQGNSA. The V gene lost 3 bases and the J gene lost 3 bases, with 19 bases spanning the gap. The CDR3 spans 17 residues. In nucleotides, the CDR3 is TGTGCCAGCAGCTTGGAACTACTTATCCGGGGGACAGATACGCAGTATTTT. It encodes CASSLELLIRGTDTQYF.

The V call is TRBV10-1, the J call TRBJ2-3; 11 bases are shared with TRBD2. The V segment lost 9 bases and the J segment 1 base; nucleotides outside the gene matches: 3. This CDR3 has 14 amino acids. Germline lookup yields CDR1 WNHNN and CDR2 SYGVQD (reference sequence). The CDR3 nucleotides read TGCGCCAGTACTAGCGGGAGTGGCACAGATACGCAGTATTTT. This encodes CASTSGSGTDTQYF.

The chain uses TRBV29-1 and TRBJ2-1; D is unclear. CDR1 is SQVTM, CDR2 ANQGSEA, per germline. This CDR3 spans 13 amino acids. Trimming left V 7 bases short and J 0 bases short, with 10 bases between. CDR3 nucleotide sequence: TGCAGCGGAGGTGAGTTCTCCTACAATGAGCAGTTCTTC. Encoded protein: CSGGEFSYNEQFF.

The V and J genes are TRBV28 and TRBJ1-1, with 7 bases matching TRBD1. Germline CDR1 reads MDHEN; CDR2 reads SYDVKM. The ends lost 1 base at V and 5 bases at J; junction bases unmatched: 7. The CDR3 totals 15 residues. Here the CDR3 reads CASSLLSTGPTEAFF. CDR3 in DNA: TGTGCCAGCAGTTTATTGTCGACAGGGCCAACTGAAGCTTTCTTT.

The count of this clone is one. The rearrangement joins TRBV19 to TRBJ2-7; 8 bases agree with TRBD1. Germline trimming cut 5 bases from V and 0 bases from J; bases unmatched to any gene: 6. The CDR3 runs to 15 residues. CDR1 is LNHDA and CDR2 is SQIVND in the germline V gene (reference sequence). The CDR3 reads CASSPRTGFSYEQYF. Here the CDR3 DNA reads TGTGCCAGTAGTCCACGGACAGGGTTCTCCTACGAGCAGTACTTC.

This chain joins TRBV10-2 and TRBJ1-5; D remains unclear. The V end lost 5 bases, the J end lost 2 bases, and 10 bases lay between the germline ends. The CDR3 extends over 14 amino acids. Germline values: CDR1 WSHSY, CDR2 SAAADI. CDR3 sequence: CASSSGDGNQPQHF. In DNA, the CDR3 is TGCGCCAGCAGTTCCGGAGATGGCAATCAGCCCCAGCATTTT.

The gene calls are TRBV5-6 and TRBJ1-1, with a weak D call TRBD1 (5 bases). Trimming removed 4 bases at V and 7 bases at J, with 11 bases between. Germline CDR1 is SGHDT and CDR2 is YYEEEE. The CDR3 has 12 amino acids. The CDR3 DNA is TGTGCCAGCAGCCAAGACAGTTTTGAAGCTTTCTTT. Translating gives CASSQDSFEAFF.

The chain recombines TRBV19 with TRBJ2-3; the D gene is possibly TRBD1 (6 bases). Germline V gives CDR1 LNHDA, CDR2 SQIVND (reference sequence). The V and J ends lost 4 bases and 3 bases respectively, with 20 bases between them. The CDR3 is 17 amino acids. The CDR3 reads CASSTPGTMRLTDTQYF. The CDR3 DNA reads TGTGCCAGTAGTACCCCCGGGACAATGAGGTTAACAGATACGCAGTATTTT.

About this clone itself: This same CDR3 is encoded by further DNA sequences in the sample. The chain's CDR3 is CASSQGETSPLHF. The CDR3 nucleotides read TGCGCCAGCAGCCAAGGGGAGACTTCACCCCTCCACTTT. The chain combines TRBV4-3 with TRBJ1-6; no firm D call. Germline-derived CDR1 and CDR2 are LGHNA and YSLEER. V lost 1 base to trimming and J lost 9 bases, with 7 bases between them. This CDR3 has 13 residues.

The rearrangement uses TRBV9 and TRBJ1-2, with a weak D call TRBD1 (6 bases). The CDR3 contains 14 residues. The germline V and J ends were trimmed by 0 bases and 8 bases, with 14 bases remaining between them. Germline V lookup: CDR1 SGDLS, CDR2 YYNGEE. The CDR3: CASSVEGGIGGYTF. In DNA, the CDR3 is TGTGCCAGCAGCGTAGAAGGGGGAATTGGCGGCTACACCTTC.

This rearrangement joins TRBV7-9 to TRBJ2-7; D gene unclear. The CDR3 has 14 amino acids. Germline V gene lookup returns CDR1 SEHNR and CDR2 FQNEAQ (reference sequence). V was pared by 0 bases and J by 0 bases, with 6 bases between. The CDR3 spells CASSLAGSSYEQYF. CDR3 sequence (DNA): TGTGCCAGCAGCTTAGCGGGCAGCTCCTACGAGCAGTACTTC.

The V gene is TRBV7-2, the J gene TRBJ1-2; D might be TRBD1 (5 bases). The CDR3 runs to 15 residues. The germline CDR1 and CDR2 sequences are SGHTA and FQGNSA. Deletions cut 2 bases from V and 4 bases from J, with 14 bases between. CDR3 in amino acids: CASSLMSGDSYGYTF. DNA of the CDR3: TGTGCCAGCAGCTTAATGTCGGGGGATAGCTATGGCTACACCTTC.

The chain has TRBV7-2 and TRBJ1-2; possibly TRBD1 for D (5 bases). Trimming removed 1 base from V and 5 bases from J, with 11 bases in between. Germline V gives CDR1 SGHTA, CDR2 FQGNSA. This CDR3 region has 14 residues. The CDR3 sequence: CASSLDAGIYGYTF. The DNA for the CDR3 is TGTGCCAGCAGCTTAGATGCAGGGATTTATGGCTACACCTTC.

The chain combines TRBV11-2 with TRBJ1-5; unclear D gene. CDR3 length: 13 amino acids. The germline CDR1 and CDR2 sequences are SGHAT and FQNNGV. The V and J ends lost 0 bases and 4 bases respectively, with 4 bases between them. CDR3: CASSLDLNQPQHF. The DNA of the CDR3 is TGTGCCAGCAGCTTAGATCTTAATCAGCCCCAGCATTTT.